The 13 T cell receptor beta chains in this list originate from one sample, sequenced in a study of shared clonotypes between healthy human individuals. Naive CD8 cells lacked CD45RO, underwent positive selection for CCR7 and left out terminally differentiated effector memory CD45RA+ cells. TCRdb keeps only in-frame clones here, not all; method: immunoSEQ multiplex PCR. Among about 2 million clones listed, about 95% were seen once. What was sequenced was naive CD8+ T cells sorted from blood. The receptors were gathered from a man between 18 and 29 years old in good health.

The gene calls are TRBV5-4 and TRBJ1-1, with 7 bases lining up with TRBD1. This CDR3 region has 13 residues. V lost 6 bases to trimming and J lost 1 base; unmatched junction nucleotides: 3. The germline gives CDR1 SGHNT, CDR2 YYREEE (reference sequence). The CDR3 DNA sequence: TGTGCCAGCAAGGGGACAGCGAACACTGAAGCTTTCTTT. As protein: CASKGTANTEAFF.

The chain carries TRBV10-2 and TRBJ2-1, with TRBD2 identical over 14 bases. This CDR3 comprises 16 residues. With V trimmed by 10 bases and J by 4 bases, 9 bases remained unmatched. Germline lookup yields CDR1 WSHSY and CDR2 SAAADI. CDR3 amino acids: CATTGLAGEVYNEQFF. The CDR3 DNA sequence: TGCGCCACCACGGGACTAGCGGGGGAGGTATACAATGAGCAGTTCTTC.

Worth noting for this clone: The same CDR3 is also encoded by other DNA sequences in this sample. The V gene is TRBV7-9, the J gene TRBJ2-7; maybe TRBD2 (6 bases). With 3 bases removed from V and 3 bases from J, the gap between germline ends came to 9 bases. CDR3 length equals 13 residues. Germline loops: CDR1 SEHNR, CDR2 FQNEAQ (reference sequence). CDR3 nucleotides: TGTGCCAGCAGCTTGTCGGGAGACTACGAGCAGTACTTC. Amino acid sequence: CASSLSGDYEQYF.

V is TRBV6-1 and J is TRBJ2-5; 13 bases map to TRBD2. V was clipped by 8 bases and J by 3 bases; unmatched bases: 3. The CDR3 runs to 14 residues. CDR1 and CDR2 from the germline V gene are MNHNS and SASEGT. The CDR3 region is CASSGLAGKETQYF. CDR3 in DNA: TGTGCCAGCTCGGGACTAGCGGGAAAAGAGACCCAGTACTTC.

This rearrangement joins TRBV19 to TRBJ1-6, with 7 bases aligning to TRBD1. Germline V lookup: CDR1 LNHDA, CDR2 SQIVND (reference sequence). CDR3 length: 15 residues. J was trimmed by 9 bases and V by 3 bases; bases with no gene match: 8. The CDR3 region has the DNA TGTGCCAGTAGTATGCTGGTACAGGGGTTTTCACCCCTCCACTTT. This gives the protein CASSMLVQGFSPLHF. Using reference TRBV19 and TRBJ1-6 for the parts outside the CDR3, the full variable domain is DGGITQSPKYLFRKEGQNVTLSCEQNLNHDAMYWYRQDPGQGLRLIYYSQIVNDFQKGDIAEGYSVSREKKESFPLTVTSAQKNPTAFYLCASSMLVQGFSPLHFGNGTRLTVT.

The gene calls are TRBV4-1 and TRBJ2-7; 10 bases align to TRBD1. This CDR3 is 15 amino acids long. V lost 3 bases, J lost 5 bases, and 7 bases stayed unmatched. CDR1 MGHRA and CDR2 YSYEKL come from the germline V gene. The CDR3 nucleotides are TGCGCCAGCAGCCAGGCCGGGACAGGGGACGACGAGCAGTACTTC. It encodes CASSQAGTGDDEQYF.

The chain recombines TRBV29-1 with TRBJ2-5; TRBD1 agrees at 8 bases. CDR1 is SQVTM and CDR2 is ANQGSEA in the germline V gene. The CDR3 is 15 residues long. Trimming at V came to 6 bases and at J to 3 bases, leaving 12 bases not matched to a gene. Here the CDR3 reads CSVGRPDRDEETQYF. Written as DNA, the CDR3 is TGCAGCGTCGGACGCCCGGACAGGGACGAAGAGACCCAGTACTTC.

The chain couples TRBV27 to TRBJ2-1; no clear D. The V end lost 6 bases, the J end lost 9 bases, and 15 bases lay between the germline ends. From germline, CDR1 is MNHEY and CDR2 SMNVEV (reference sequence). The CDR3 runs to 13 residues. The CDR3 loop reads CASSSLLASEQFF. The CDR3 DNA reads as TGTGCCAGCAGCTCATTGCTGGCAAGTGAGCAGTTCTTC.

The V and J genes are TRBV7-9 and TRBJ2-7, with 7 bases identical to TRBD1. The CDR3 totals 13 residues. The trim removed 6 bases at V and 5 bases at J, leaving 7 bases unmatched. CDR1 is SEHNR and CDR2 is FQNEAQ in the germline V gene (reference sequence). CDR3 nucleotide sequence: TGTGCCAGCAGAACTGACAGGGCTGACGAGCAGTACTTC. Protein sequence: CASRTDRADEQYF.

The chain employs TRBV2 and TRBJ1-1; possibly TRBD1 for D (6 bases). This CDR3 region has 15 residues. CDR1 is SNHLY and CDR2 is FYNNEI in the germline V gene. The V gene lost 6 bases and the J gene lost 1 base, with 15 bases spanning the gap. CDR3 amino acids: CASSTEWGPNTEAFF. CDR3 in DNA: TGTGCCAGCAGCACCGAGTGGGGGCCGAACACTGAAGCTTTCTTT.

Comment on this clone: This CDR3 is also generated by other DNA sequences in the sample. The chain carries TRBV29-1 and TRBJ2-7, with D hard to call. CDR3 length: 11 residues. Looked up from germline, CDR1 is SQVTM and CDR2 is ANQGSEA. Trimming stripped 3 bases from V and 3 bases from J, with 6 bases between. The CDR3 is CSVEGNYEQYF. In nucleotides, the CDR3 is TGCAGCGTTGAGGGGAACTACGAGCAGTACTTC.

The chain uses TRBV30 and TRBJ1-6, with D unresolved. Germline assignment: CDR1 GTSNPN and CDR2 SVGIG (reference sequence). The V gene lost 2 bases and the J gene lost 9 bases, with 11 bases spanning the gap. This CDR3 region has 13 residues. CDR3 loop: CAWSPQSGSPLHF. For the CDR3, the DNA is TGTGCCTGGAGTCCTCAATCAGGTTCACCCCTCCACTTT. Filled out from reference TRBV30 and TRBJ1-6, the complete variable domain reads SQTIHQWPATLVQPVGSPLSLECTVEGTSNPNLYWYRQAAGRGLQLLFYSVGIGQISSEVPQNLSASRPQDRQFILSSKKLLLSDSGFYLCAWSPQSGSPLHFGNGTRLTVT.

This chain uses TRBV7-9 with TRBJ2-1; D is uncertain. Trimming took off 6 bases at V and 7 bases at J, with 16 bases between the two ends. Germline CDR1 is SEHNR and CDR2 is FQNEAQ (reference sequence). The CDR3 extends over 14 amino acids. In DNA form, the CDR3 reads TGTGCCAGCAGTGAGGTGGACCCCCGGAATGAGCAGTTCTTC. Residues: CASSEVDPRNEQFF.